A selection of T cell receptor beta chains follows, all from one sample in a study of T cells in Graves' hyperthyroidism and ophthalmopathy. TCRdb analysed the multiplex PCR reads with MiXCR anew, one entry per CDR3 protein. The sample carries about 600,000 distinct CDR3 sequences, more than 12% recorded once. The sample was blood. These receptors came from a woman between 45 and 60 years old with Graves' ophthalmopathy. CDR3s include the opening cysteine and the closing phenylalanine or tryptophan. Fields, in order: J gene, clone size, D gene, V gene, CDR3 protein, CDR3 DNA. D genes are given only for firm matches. Clone size is not always given. Where it is, it says once, few, many or a class for expanded clones.

j_call: TRBJ2-3; clone_size: many; d_call: TRBD2; v_call: TRBV2; cdr3_aa: CASSDGRVRDTQYF; cdr3_nt: TGTGCCAGCAGTGATGGGAGGGTCAGGGATACGCAGTATTTT
j_call: TRBJ2-7; clone_size: .; d_call: TRBD2; v_call: TRBV7-2; cdr3_aa: CASSQATGTRQGGYFYEQYF; cdr3_nt: TGTGCCAGCAGCCAAGCGACCGGGACTAGGCAAGGAGGGTACTTCTACGAGCAGTACTTC
j_call: TRBJ2-1; clone_size: few; d_call: .; v_call: TRBV6-5; cdr3_aa: CASSYFYGADNEQFF; cdr3_nt: TGTGCCAGCAGTTACTTTTACGGGGCTGACAATGAGCAGTTCTTC
j_call: TRBJ2-7; clone_size: many; d_call: .; v_call: TRBV12-3/TRBV12-4; cdr3_aa: CASSFGGREQYF; cdr3_nt: TGTGCCAGCAGTTTCGGGGGGCGCGAGCAGTACTTC
j_call: TRBJ1-1; clone_size: many; d_call: .; v_call: TRBV28; cdr3_aa: CASRQLGAMNTEAFF; cdr3_nt: TGTGCCAGCAGACAACTCGGGGCCATGAACACTGAAGCTTTCTTT
j_call: TRBJ1-5; clone_size: .; d_call: .; v_call: TRBV19; cdr3_aa: CASSNGGYQPQHF; cdr3_nt: TGTGCCAGTTCGAATGGGGGTTATCAGCCCCAGCATTTT
j_call: TRBJ2-5; clone_size: many; d_call: TRBD2; v_call: TRBV20-1; cdr3_aa: CSARIVARASGIYFQETQYF; cdr3_nt: TGCAGTGCTAGAATCGTGGCTAGGGCTAGCGGGATATACTTTCAAGAGACCCAGTACTTC
j_call: TRBJ1-2; clone_size: .; d_call: .; v_call: TRBV29-1; cdr3_aa: CSARRSNYGYTF; cdr3_nt: TGCAGCGCCAGAAGGTCTAACTATGGCTACACCTTC
j_call: TRBJ2-7; clone_size: many; d_call: TRBD1; v_call: TRBV6-1; cdr3_aa: CASSEAQGQGNSYEQYF; cdr3_nt: TGTGCCAGCAGTGAAGCGCAGGGACAGGGGAACTCCTACGAGCAGTACTTC
j_call: TRBJ1-5; clone_size: many; d_call: TRBD1; v_call: TRBV18; cdr3_aa: CASSLQGPDQPQHF; cdr3_nt: TGTGCCAGCTCACTACAGGGGCCGGATCAGCCCCAGCATTTT
j_call: TRBJ2-4; clone_size: few; d_call: TRBD2; v_call: TRBV20-1; cdr3_aa: CSARDFRREAINIQYF; cdr3_nt: TGCAGTGCTAGAGACTTCAGGCGGGAGGCGATAAACATTCAGTACTTC
j_call: TRBJ2-7; clone_size: .; d_call: TRBD2; v_call: TRBV7-2; cdr3_aa: CASSLGNGRVDEQYF; cdr3_nt: TGTGCCAGCAGCTTAGGGAACGGGAGGGTCGACGAGCAGTACTTC
j_call: TRBJ2-2; clone_size: .; d_call: .; v_call: TRBV25-1; cdr3_aa: CASSTAWGRNTGELFF; cdr3_nt: TGTGCCAGCAGTACCGCCTGGGGGAGGAACACCGGGGAGCTGTTTTTT
j_call: TRBJ2-6; clone_size: .; d_call: TRBD1; v_call: TRBV12-3/TRBV12-4; cdr3_aa: CASSPRTGGVSGANVLTF; cdr3_nt: TGTGCCAGCAGTCCCCGGACAGGAGGAGTATCTGGGGCCAACGTCCTGACTTTC
j_call: TRBJ1-1; clone_size: few; d_call: TRBD1; v_call: TRBV10-3; cdr3_aa: CAIRNRGEDAEAFF; cdr3_nt: TGTGCCATCAGGAACAGGGGAGAGGACGCTGAAGCTTTCTTT
j_call: TRBJ2-5; clone_size: many; d_call: TRBD1; v_call: TRBV6-2/TRBV6-3; cdr3_aa: CASSSPGQGRAQYF; cdr3_nt: TGTGCCAGCAGTTCACCGGGACAGGGTAGGGCCCAGTACTTC
j_call: TRBJ2-2; clone_size: few; d_call: .; v_call: TRBV6-2/TRBV6-3; cdr3_aa: CASSDYGGPTGELFF; cdr3_nt: TGTGCCAGCAGCGATTACGGAGGGCCCACCGGGGAGCTGTTTTTT
j_call: TRBJ1-2; clone_size: few; d_call: .; v_call: TRBV12-3/TRBV12-4; cdr3_aa: CASSLYRDGYTF; cdr3_nt: TGTGCCAGCAGTTTATACAGGGATGGCTACACCTTC
j_call: TRBJ2-7; clone_size: many; d_call: TRBD2; v_call: TRBV2; cdr3_aa: CASSGGGVRQTGSEQYF; cdr3_nt: TGTGCCAGCAGTGGGGGGGGGGTCCGTCAAACGGGGAGCGAGCAGTACTTC
j_call: TRBJ1-1; clone_size: many; d_call: .; v_call: TRBV27; cdr3_aa: CASSFQPPLWAGNTEAFF; cdr3_nt: TGTGCCAGCAGTTTCCAACCCCCGCTCTGGGCAGGGAACACTGAAGCTTTCTTT
j_call: TRBJ2-2; clone_size: .; d_call: TRBD1; v_call: TRBV4-3; cdr3_aa: CASSQGGTGLVTGELFF; cdr3_nt: TGCGCCAGCAGCCAAGGGGGGACAGGGCTAGTCACCGGGGAGCTGTTTTTT
j_call: TRBJ1-4; clone_size: .; d_call: .; v_call: TRBV4-1; cdr3_aa: CASSHPGGQRKRKLFF; cdr3_nt: TGCGCCAGCAGCCACCCCGGTGGGCAGCGCAAGCGAAAACTGTTTTTT
j_call: TRBJ2-2; clone_size: many; d_call: .; v_call: TRBV5-1; cdr3_aa: CASSLVGSTNTGELFF; cdr3_nt: TGCGCCAGCAGCTTGGTCGGTAGCACGAACACCGGGGAGCTGTTTTTT
j_call: TRBJ2-1; clone_size: many; d_call: TRBD2; v_call: TRBV12-3/TRBV12-4; cdr3_aa: CASSLGLAGVSEQFF; cdr3_nt: TGTGCCAGCAGTCTTGGACTAGCGGGCGTCAGTGAGCAGTTCTTC
j_call: TRBJ1-1; clone_size: many; d_call: TRBD1; v_call: TRBV20-1; cdr3_aa: CSAWTGMNTEAFF; cdr3_nt: TGCAGTGCTTGGACAGGCATGAACACTGAAGCTTTCTTT
j_call: TRBJ2-3; clone_size: many; d_call: TRBD2; v_call: TRBV7-2; cdr3_aa: CASSLGAGAGSTDTQYF; cdr3_nt: TGTGCCAGCAGCCTAGGGGCGGGAGCGGGTAGCACAGATACGCAGTATTTT
j_call: TRBJ1-1; clone_size: many; d_call: .; v_call: TRBV6-2/TRBV6-3; cdr3_aa: CASSYDTLNTEAFF; cdr3_nt: TGTGCCAGCAGTTACGACACTCTGAACACTGAAGCTTTCTTT
j_call: TRBJ1-1; clone_size: .; d_call: .; v_call: TRBV12-3/TRBV12-4; cdr3_aa: CASSFADLLNTEAFF; cdr3_nt: TGTGCCAGCAGTTTTGCGGACCTCTTGAACACTGAAGCTTTCTTT
j_call: TRBJ1-6; clone_size: many; d_call: .; v_call: TRBV2; cdr3_aa: CASSEARVNYSPLHF; cdr3_nt: TGTGCCAGCAGTGAAGCCAGGGTGAATTATTCACCCCTCCACTTT
j_call: TRBJ2-2; clone_size: .; d_call: .; v_call: TRBV6-2/TRBV6-3; cdr3_aa: CASKYTGFTGELFF; cdr3_nt: TGTGCCAGCAAATACACAGGGTTCACCGGGGAGCTGTTTTTT
j_call: TRBJ2-7; clone_size: many; d_call: .; v_call: TRBV28; cdr3_aa: CASRQLLGPGEQYF; cdr3_nt: TGTGCCAGCAGGCAACTCCTAGGACCTGGTGAGCAGTACTTC
j_call: TRBJ2-7; clone_size: many; d_call: .; v_call: TRBV6-6; cdr3_aa: CASSYRFDNSYEQYF; cdr3_nt: TGTGCCAGCAGTTACCGGTTCGACAACTCCTACGAGCAGTACTTC
j_call: TRBJ1-2; clone_size: few; d_call: .; v_call: TRBV18; cdr3_aa: CASSEGYNYGYTF; cdr3_nt: TGTGCCAGCTCAGAGGGATATAACTATGGCTACACCTTC
j_call: TRBJ2-7; clone_size: many; d_call: TRBD1; v_call: TRBV5-6; cdr3_aa: CASRLTGTYEQYF; cdr3_nt: TGTGCCAGCAGACTGACAGGGACCTACGAGCAGTACTTC
j_call: TRBJ2-1; clone_size: few; d_call: TRBD1; v_call: TRBV6-2/TRBV6-3; cdr3_aa: CASSYRPGGSLDNEQFF; cdr3_nt: TGTGCCAGCAGTTACCGGCCAGGGGGATCTCTTGACAATGAGCAGTTCTTC
j_call: TRBJ2-3; clone_size: few; d_call: TRBD2; v_call: TRBV20-1; cdr3_aa: CSAIPGTSGTDTQYF; cdr3_nt: TGCAGTGCTATCCCCGGGACTAGCGGTACAGATACGCAGTATTTT
j_call: TRBJ2-7; clone_size: few; d_call: .; v_call: TRBV20-1; cdr3_aa: CSARGTLYEQYF; cdr3_nt: TGCAGTGCCCGCGGGACCCTCTACGAGCAGTACTTC
j_call: TRBJ2-7; clone_size: few; d_call: TRBD2; v_call: TRBV9; cdr3_aa: CASSVGITSGSHEQYF; cdr3_nt: TGTGCCAGCAGCGTAGGTATTACTAGCGGGAGCCACGAGCAGTACTTC
j_call: TRBJ1-2; clone_size: many; d_call: TRBD1; v_call: TRBV5-1; cdr3_aa: CASSFQGATGYTF; cdr3_nt: TGCGCCAGCAGCTTCCAGGGGGCTACTGGCTACACCTTC
j_call: TRBJ2-1; clone_size: .; d_call: TRBD2; v_call: TRBV7-2; cdr3_aa: CASRYTSSGSASYNEQFF; cdr3_nt: TGTGCCAGCAGGTACACATCTAGCGGGAGCGCCTCCTACAATGAGCAGTTCTTC
j_call: TRBJ1-2; clone_size: few; d_call: .; v_call: TRBV9; cdr3_aa: CASSVGGGENGYTF; cdr3_nt: TGTGCCAGCAGCGTAGGGGGCGGTGAGAATGGCTACACCTTC
j_call: TRBJ2-1; clone_size: .; d_call: .; v_call: TRBV9; cdr3_aa: CASGPSGTGNNEQFF; cdr3_nt: TGTGCCAGCGGCCCCAGCGGGACAGGAAACAATGAGCAGTTCTTC
j_call: TRBJ2-1; clone_size: few; d_call: TRBD1; v_call: TRBV29-1; cdr3_aa: CSVGKLDRAGGEQFF; cdr3_nt: TGCAGCGTTGGGAAACTGGACAGGGCTGGTGGTGAGCAGTTCTTC
j_call: TRBJ2-7; clone_size: .; d_call: .; v_call: TRBV27; cdr3_aa: CASRQRGNYEQYF; cdr3_nt: TGTGCCAGCAGGCAGCGAGGGAACTACGAGCAGTACTTC
j_call: TRBJ2-1; clone_size: once; d_call: .; v_call: TRBV18; cdr3_aa: CASSPTGTGSYEQFF; cdr3_nt: TGTGCCAGCTCACCAACCGGGACCGGCTCCTACGAGCAGTTCTTC
j_call: TRBJ2-6; clone_size: many; d_call: .; v_call: TRBV9; cdr3_aa: CASSLVGANVLTF; cdr3_nt: TGTGCCAGCAGCCTCGTAGGGGCCAACGTCCTGACTTTC
j_call: TRBJ2-1; clone_size: few; d_call: .; v_call: TRBV19; cdr3_aa: CASSTSSNRPPFSYNEQFF; cdr3_nt: TGTGCCAGTAGTACCTCGTCTAATCGGCCACCCTTCTCCTACAATGAGCAGTTCTTC
j_call: TRBJ2-1; clone_size: many; d_call: .; v_call: TRBV27; cdr3_aa: CASSLLGVPYNEQFF; cdr3_nt: TGTGCCAGCAGTTTATTAGGAGTACCCTACAATGAGCAGTTCTTC
j_call: TRBJ1-2; clone_size: .; d_call: .; v_call: TRBV12-3/TRBV12-4; cdr3_aa: CASSFYRNYGCTF; cdr3_nt: TGTGCCAGCAGTTTTTACAGAAACTATGGCTGCACCTTC
j_call: TRBJ2-7; clone_size: .; d_call: .; v_call: TRBV4-2; cdr3_aa: CASSPKHIADRYEQYF; cdr3_nt: TGTGCCAGCAGCCCCAAGCATATAGCTGATCGCTACGAGCAGTACTTC
j_call: TRBJ2-1; clone_size: many; d_call: TRBD2; v_call: TRBV3-1; cdr3_aa: CASSPTLSGRAASEQFF; cdr3_nt: TGTGCCAGCAGCCCTACCCTAAGCGGGAGGGCCGCTAGTGAGCAGTTCTTC
j_call: TRBJ2-1; clone_size: few; d_call: .; v_call: TRBV6-1; cdr3_aa: CASSPVASYNEQFF; cdr3_nt: TGTGCCAGCAGTCCAGTCGCCTCCTACAATGAGCAGTTCTTC
j_call: TRBJ1-1; clone_size: many; d_call: .; v_call: TRBV18; cdr3_aa: CASSPGVQDEAFF; cdr3_nt: TGTGCCAGCTCACCGGGAGTTCAAGATGAAGCTTTCTTT
j_call: TRBJ2-2; clone_size: .; d_call: .; v_call: TRBV29-1; cdr3_aa: CSVGGLSYNTGELFF; cdr3_nt: TGCAGCGTTGGTGGACTTTCATATAACACCGGGGAGCTGTTTTTT
j_call: TRBJ2-1; clone_size: .; d_call: TRBD2; v_call: TRBV7-7; cdr3_aa: CASSITDSGRQFF; cdr3_nt: TGTGCTAGCAGCATTACGGATAGCGGGAGGCAGTTCTTC
j_call: TRBJ1-2; clone_size: .; d_call: .; v_call: TRBV7-2; cdr3_aa: CASSQGPFQTF; cdr3_nt: TGTGCCAGCAGCCAGGGGCCCTTTCAAACCTTC
j_call: TRBJ2-5; clone_size: many; d_call: TRBD2; v_call: TRBV6-6; cdr3_aa: CASSYIAGGEETQYF; cdr3_nt: TGTGCCAGCAGTTACATTGCGGGAGGGGAAGAGACCCAGTACTTC
j_call: TRBJ2-7; clone_size: many; d_call: .; v_call: TRBV7-9; cdr3_aa: CASSHETGFYEQYF; cdr3_nt: TGTGCCAGCAGCCATGAAACAGGCTTTTACGAGCAGTACTTC
j_call: TRBJ2-7; clone_size: .; d_call: .; v_call: TRBV10-3; cdr3_aa: CAISGAAAGAREQYF; cdr3_nt: TGTGCCATCAGTGGGGCCGCGGCGGGGGCGAGGGAGCAGTACTTC
j_call: TRBJ2-3; clone_size: few; d_call: .; v_call: TRBV18; cdr3_aa: CASSPNPGPYYGTDTQYF; cdr3_nt: TGTGCCAGCTCACCTAATCCAGGACCCTACTATGGCACAGATACGCAGTATTTT